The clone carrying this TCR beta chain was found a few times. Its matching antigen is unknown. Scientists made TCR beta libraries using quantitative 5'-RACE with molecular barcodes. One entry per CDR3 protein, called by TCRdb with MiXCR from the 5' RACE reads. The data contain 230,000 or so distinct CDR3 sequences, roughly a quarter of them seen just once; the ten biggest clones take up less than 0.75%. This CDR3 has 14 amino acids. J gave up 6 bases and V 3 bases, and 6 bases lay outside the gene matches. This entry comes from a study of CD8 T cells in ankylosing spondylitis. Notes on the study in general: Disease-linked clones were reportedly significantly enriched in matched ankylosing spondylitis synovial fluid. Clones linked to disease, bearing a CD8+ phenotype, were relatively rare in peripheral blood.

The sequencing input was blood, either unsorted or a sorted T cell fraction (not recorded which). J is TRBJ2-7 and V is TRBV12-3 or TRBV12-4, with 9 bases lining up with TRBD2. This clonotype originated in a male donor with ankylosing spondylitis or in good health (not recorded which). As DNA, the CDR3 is TGTGCCAGCAGTTTCGGACTAGCGAATGTCGAGCAGTACTTC. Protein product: CASSFGLANVEQYF.